The clone carrying this T cell receptor (beta chain) was seen a handful of times. Its specificity is not known. TCRdb keeps only in-frame clones here, not all; method: immunoSEQ multiplex PCR. The sample has roughly 170,000 clones, about 89% seen once. This specimen comes from a study of T cell responses to AZD1222 COVID-19 vaccine. Whole-study findings and limits: Spike as a whole was targeted by vaccine-associated CD4 TCRs, dominant at 160-218 and 743-854. Elevations in Spike-specific TCR breadth and depth followed administration of two AZD1222 doses. White British people made up most donors, females outnumbered males, and clonal diversity was possibly underestimated.

The specimen was peripheral blood, collected on day 0 of AZD1222 vaccination. This TCR was recovered from an adult in good health.

The CDR3 reads CAWSRAGFVQETQYF. Written as DNA, the CDR3 is TGTGCCTGGAGTAGGGCGGGATTTGTCCAAGAGACCCAGTACTTC. The chain joins TRBV30 to TRBJ2-5, with D possibly being TRBD2 (6 bases). This CDR3 comprises 15 residues. Trimming left V 2 bases short and J 1 base short, with 14 bases between. From germline, CDR1 is GTSNPN and CDR2 SVGIG (reference sequence).